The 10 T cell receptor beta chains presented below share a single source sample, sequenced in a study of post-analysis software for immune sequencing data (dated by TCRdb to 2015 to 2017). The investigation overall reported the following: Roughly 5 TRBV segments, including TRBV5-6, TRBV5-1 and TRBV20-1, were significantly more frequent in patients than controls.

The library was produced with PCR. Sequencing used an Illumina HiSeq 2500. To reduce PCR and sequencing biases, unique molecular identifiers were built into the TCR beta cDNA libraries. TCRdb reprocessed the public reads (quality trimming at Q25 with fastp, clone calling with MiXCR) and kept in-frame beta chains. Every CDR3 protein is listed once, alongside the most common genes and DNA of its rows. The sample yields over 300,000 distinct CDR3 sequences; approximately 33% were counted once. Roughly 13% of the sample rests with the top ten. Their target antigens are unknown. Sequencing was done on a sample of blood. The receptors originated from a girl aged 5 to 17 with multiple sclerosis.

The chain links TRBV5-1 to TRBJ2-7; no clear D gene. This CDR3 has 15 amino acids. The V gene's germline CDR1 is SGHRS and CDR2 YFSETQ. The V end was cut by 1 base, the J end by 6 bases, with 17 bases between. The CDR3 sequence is CASSLLPETPGEQYF. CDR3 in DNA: TGCGCCAGCAGCTTGTTGCCGGAAACTCCGGGCGAGCAGTACTTC.

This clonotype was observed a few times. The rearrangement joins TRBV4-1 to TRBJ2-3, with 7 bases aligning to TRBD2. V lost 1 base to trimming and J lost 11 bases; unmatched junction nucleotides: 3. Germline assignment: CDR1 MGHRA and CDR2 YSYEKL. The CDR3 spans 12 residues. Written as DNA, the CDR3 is TGCGCCAGCAGCCAAGCCGGGACTAAGCAGTATTTT. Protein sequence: CASSQAGTKQYF.

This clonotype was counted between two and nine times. The CDR3 spells CASTNTYSYNEQFF. Written as DNA, the CDR3 is TGTGCCAGCACTAATACCTACTCCTACAATGAGCAGTTCTTC. This sequence joins TRBV6-2 or TRBV6-3 and TRBJ2-1; D ambiguous. CDR3 length equals 14 residues. Germline V gene data show CDR1 as MNHEY and CDR2 as SVGEGT. The ends were cut back, 7 bases at V and 0 bases at J, with 10 bases in the middle.

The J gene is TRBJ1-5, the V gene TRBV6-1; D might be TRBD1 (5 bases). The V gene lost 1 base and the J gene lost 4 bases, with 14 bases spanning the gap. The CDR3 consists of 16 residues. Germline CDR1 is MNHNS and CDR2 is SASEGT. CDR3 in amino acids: CASSEGLGVTNQPQHF. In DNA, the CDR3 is TGTGCCAGCAGTGAAGGGCTAGGGGTCACTAATCAGCCCCAGCATTTT.

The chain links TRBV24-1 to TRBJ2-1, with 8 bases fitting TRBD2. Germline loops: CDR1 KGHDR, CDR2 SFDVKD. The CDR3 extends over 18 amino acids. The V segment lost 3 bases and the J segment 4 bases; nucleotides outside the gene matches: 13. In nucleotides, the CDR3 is TGTGCCACCAGTGATGACAAACCGGGACTAGGATTATACAATGAGCAGTTCTTC. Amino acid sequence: CATSDDKPGLGLYNEQFF.

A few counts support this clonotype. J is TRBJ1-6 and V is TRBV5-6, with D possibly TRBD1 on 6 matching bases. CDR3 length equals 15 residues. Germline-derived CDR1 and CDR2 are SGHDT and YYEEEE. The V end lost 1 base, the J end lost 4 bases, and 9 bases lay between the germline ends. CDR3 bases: TGTGCCAGCAGCTTGCAGGGGCTTTATAATTCACCCCTCCACTTT. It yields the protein CASSLQGLYNSPLHF.

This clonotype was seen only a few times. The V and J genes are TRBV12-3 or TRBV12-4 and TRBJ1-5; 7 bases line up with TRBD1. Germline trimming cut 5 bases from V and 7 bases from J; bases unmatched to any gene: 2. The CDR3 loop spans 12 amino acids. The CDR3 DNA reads TGTGCCAGCAGTCCACAGGGGCAGCCCCAGCATTTT. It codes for CASSPQGQPQHF.

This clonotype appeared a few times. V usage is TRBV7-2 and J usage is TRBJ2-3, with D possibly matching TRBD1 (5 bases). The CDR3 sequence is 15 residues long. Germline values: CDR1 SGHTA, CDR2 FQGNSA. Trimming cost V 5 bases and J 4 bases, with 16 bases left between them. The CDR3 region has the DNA TGTGCCAGCAGCCCTCAGGGTCCCACAGCAGATACGCAGTATTTT. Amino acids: CASSPQGPTADTQYF.

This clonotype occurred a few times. CDR3 protein: CSAVRNEQFF. The DNA of the CDR3 is TGCAGCGCTGTTAGAAATGAGCAGTTCTTC. V and J are TRBV29-1 and TRBJ2-1, with D unresolved. This CDR3 has 10 amino acids. The V end lost 7 bases, the J end lost 7 bases, and 8 bases lay between the germline ends. The germline V gene encodes CDR1 SQVTM and CDR2 ANQGSEA.

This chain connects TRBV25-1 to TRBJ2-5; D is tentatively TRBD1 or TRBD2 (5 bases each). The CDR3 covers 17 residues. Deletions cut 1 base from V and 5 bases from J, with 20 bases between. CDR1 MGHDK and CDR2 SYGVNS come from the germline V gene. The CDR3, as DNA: TGTGCCAGCAGTGAATCCCCCTCCATGCAGGGCGGGGAGACCCAGTACTTC. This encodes CASSESPSMQGGETQYF.